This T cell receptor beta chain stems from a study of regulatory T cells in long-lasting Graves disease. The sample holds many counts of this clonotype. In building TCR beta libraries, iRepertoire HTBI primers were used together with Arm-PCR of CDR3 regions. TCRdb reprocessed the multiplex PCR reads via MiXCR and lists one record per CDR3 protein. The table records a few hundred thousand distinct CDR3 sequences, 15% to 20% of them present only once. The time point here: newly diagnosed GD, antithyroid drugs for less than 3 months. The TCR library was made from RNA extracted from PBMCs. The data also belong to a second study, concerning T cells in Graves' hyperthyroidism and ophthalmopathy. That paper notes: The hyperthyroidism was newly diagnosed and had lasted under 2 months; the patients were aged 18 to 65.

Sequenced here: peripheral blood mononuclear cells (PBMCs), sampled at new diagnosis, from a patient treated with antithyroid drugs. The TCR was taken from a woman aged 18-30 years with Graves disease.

CDR3 sequence: CASSTRTGGATEAFF. DNA for the CDR3: TGCGCCAGCAGCACCCGGACAGGGGGCGCGACTGAAGCTTTCTTT. The chain couples TRBV5-1 to TRBJ1-1, with TRBD1 matching over 11 bases. Trimming cost V 4 bases and J 5 bases; bases outside gene matches: 7. From germline, CDR1 is SGHRS and CDR2 YFSETQ. The CDR3 has 15 residues.